This T cell receptor beta chain emerged from a study of T cell responses to AZD1222 COVID-19 vaccine. Overall study results and limits: A rise in Spike-specific TCR breadth and depth followed two AZD1222 doses.

The method was immunoSEQ multiplex PCR; TCRdb's version includes in-frame clones alone and lacks a portion of them. The sample records some 80,000 clones, roughly 86% being singletons. Germline V gene lookup returns CDR1 SEHNR and CDR2 FQNEAQ (reference sequence). Trimming removed 5 bases from V and 10 bases from J; junction bases left unmatched: 10. The CDR3 runs 13 residues. A note on this clone: What it binds is not known.

This chain uses TRBV7-9 with TRBJ1-1; 7 bases agree with TRBD1. The receptor comes from an adult in good health. This sample comprised peripheral blood, obtained on day 0 of MenACWY control vaccination. The chain's CDR3 is CASSADRVNVAFF. CDR3 DNA sequence: TGTGCCAGCAGCGCCGACAGGGTAAATGTAGCTTTCTTT.